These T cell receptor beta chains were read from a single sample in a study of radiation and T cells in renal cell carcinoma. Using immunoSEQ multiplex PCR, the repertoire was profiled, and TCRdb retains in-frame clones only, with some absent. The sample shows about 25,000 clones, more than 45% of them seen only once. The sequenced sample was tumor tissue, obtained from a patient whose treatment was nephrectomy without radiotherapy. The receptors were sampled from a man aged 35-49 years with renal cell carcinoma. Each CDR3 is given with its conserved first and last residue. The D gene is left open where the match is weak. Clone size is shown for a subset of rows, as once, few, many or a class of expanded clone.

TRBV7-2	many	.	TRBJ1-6	CASSLGTGIPYNSPLHF	TGTGCCAGCAGCTTAGGCACGGGTATCCCCTATAATTCACCCCTCCACTTT
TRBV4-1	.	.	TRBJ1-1	CASSQVSALSGAFF	TGCGCCAGCAGCCAAGTCAGCGCCTTATCTGGAGCTTTCTTT
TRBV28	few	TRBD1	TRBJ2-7	CASSRNRGLIHEQYF	TGTGCCAGCAGTAGGAACAGGGGGCTTATCCACGAGCAGTACTTC
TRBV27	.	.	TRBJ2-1	CASSLSDYYNEQFF	TGTGCCAGCAGTTTAAGCGACTACTACAATGAGCAGTTCTTC
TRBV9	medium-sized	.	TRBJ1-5	CASSEGSVQPQHF	TGTGCCAGCAGCGAGGGGTCCGTGCAGCCCCAGCATTTT
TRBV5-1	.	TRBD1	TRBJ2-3	CASRNRDRGTSTDTQYF	TGCGCCAGCAGAAACCGGGACAGGGGTACTAGCACAGATACGCAGTATTTT
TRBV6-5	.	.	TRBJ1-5	CASSLGTGVQPQHF	TGTGCCAGCAGCCTAGGAACGGGAGTCCAGCCCCAGCATTTT
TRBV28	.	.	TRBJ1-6	CASSFGPLSAGNSPLHF	TGTGCCAGCAGTTTTGGCCCTCTCTCGGCTGGAAATTCACCCCTCCACTTT
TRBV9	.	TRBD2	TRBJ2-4	CASSVESGAVGKNIQYF	TGTGCCAGCAGCGTAGAAAGCGGGGCCGTCGGCAAAAACATTCAGTACTTC
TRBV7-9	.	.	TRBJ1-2	CASSLGRSYGYTF	TGTGCCAGCAGCTTGGGCAGGAGTTATGGCTACACCTTC
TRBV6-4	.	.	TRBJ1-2	CASSPTGPQPPYGYTF	TGTGCCAGCAGCCCGACAGGCCCCCAGCCCCCATATGGCTACACCTTC
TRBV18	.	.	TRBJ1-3	CASSRGEAGNTIYF	TGTGCCAGCTCACGGGGCGAAGCTGGAAACACCATATATTTT
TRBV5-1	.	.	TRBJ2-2	CASSLRRTGELFF	TGCGCCAGCAGCTTGAGGAGGACCGGGGAGCTGTTTTTT
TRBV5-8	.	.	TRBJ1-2	CASSFGSNYGYTF	TGTGCCAGCAGCTTTGGGTCCAACTATGGCTACACCTTC
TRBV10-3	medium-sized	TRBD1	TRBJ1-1	CAISEDRARTEAFF	TGTGCCATAAGTGAGGACAGGGCGCGCACTGAAGCTTTCTTT
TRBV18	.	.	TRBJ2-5	CASSNQETQYF	TGTGCCAGCTCAAACCAAGAGACCCAGTACTTC
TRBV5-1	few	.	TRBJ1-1	CASSPDGVGEAFF	TGCGCCAGCAGCCCGGACGGAGTCGGTGAAGCTTTCTTT
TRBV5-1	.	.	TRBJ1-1	CASSLAGLGTEAFF	TGCGCCAGCAGCTTGGCCGGGTTGGGCACTGAAGCTTTCTTT
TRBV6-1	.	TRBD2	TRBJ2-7	CASGTSGVTYEQYF	TGTGCCAGCGGGACTAGCGGGGTTACCTACGAGCAGTACTTC
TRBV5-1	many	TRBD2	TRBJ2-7	CASSPASGSIYEQYF	TGCGCCAGCAGCCCGGCTAGCGGGAGTATATACGAGCAGTACTTC
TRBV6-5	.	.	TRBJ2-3	CASSWWGFDTQYF	TGTGCCAGCAGCTGGTGGGGTTTCGATACGCAGTATTTT
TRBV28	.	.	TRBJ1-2	CASSLSTYGYTF	TGTGCCAGCAGTCTAAGTACGTATGGCTACACCTTC
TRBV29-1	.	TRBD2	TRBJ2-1	CSVEGLAGGSNEQFF	TGCAGCGTTGAAGGACTAGCGGGAGGATCGAATGAGCAGTTCTTC
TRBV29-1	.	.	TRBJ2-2	CSARESVSNTGELFF	TGCAGCGCACGGGAAAGTGTCTCGAACACCGGGGAGCTGTTTTTT
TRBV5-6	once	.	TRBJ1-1	CASSLGAAGTEAFF	TGTGCCAGCAGCTTGGGGGCAGCGGGCACTGAAGCTTTCTTT
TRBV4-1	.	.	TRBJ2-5	CASSPGGLQETQYF	TGCGCCAGCAGCCCCGGGGGATTGCAAGAGACCCAGTACTTC
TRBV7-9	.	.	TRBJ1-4	CASSPQGLPAAEKLFF	TGTGCCAGCAGCCCCCAGGGACTCCCTGCAGCCGAAAAACTGTTTTTT
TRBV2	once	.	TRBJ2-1	CASSRRGNEQFF	TGTGCCAGCAGTCGTCGGGGCAATGAGCAGTTCTTC
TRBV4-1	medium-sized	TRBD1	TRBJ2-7	CASSQVSTGGAYEQYF	TGCGCCAGCAGCCAAGTATCGACAGGGGGAGCTTACGAGCAGTACTTC
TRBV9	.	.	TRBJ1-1	CASSGLTGETEAFF	TGTGCCAGCAGCGGTTTAACGGGGGAAACTGAAGCTTTCTTT
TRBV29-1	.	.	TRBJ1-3	CSVKETTSGNTIYF	TGCAGCGTCAAAGAAACAACCTCTGGAAACACCATATATTTT
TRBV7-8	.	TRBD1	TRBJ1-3	CASSISGTGGNTIYF	TGTGCCAGCAGTATTTCCGGGACAGGGGGAAACACCATATATTTT
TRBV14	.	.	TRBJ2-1	CASSQTGYNEQFF	TGTGCCAGCAGCCAGACCGGGTACAATGAGCAGTTCTTC
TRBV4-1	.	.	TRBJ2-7	CASSQDRTGVYEQYF	TGCGCCAGCAGCCAAGATCGTACCGGGGTCTACGAGCAGTACTTC
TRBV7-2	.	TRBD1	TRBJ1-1	CASSLMSGGAYTEAFF	TGTGCCAGCAGCTTAATGTCAGGGGGGGCGTACACTGAAGCTTTCTTT
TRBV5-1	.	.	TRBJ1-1	CASSLAEGEAFF	TGCGCCAGCAGCTTGGCTGAAGGTGAAGCTTTCTTT
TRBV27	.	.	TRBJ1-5	CASSLRGNQPQHF	TGTGCCAGCAGTTTGAGGGGCAATCAGCCCCAGCATTTT
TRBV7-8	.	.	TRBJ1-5	CASSLGTRGGNQPQHF	TGTGCCAGCAGCTTAGGCACCCGGGGTGGCAATCAGCCCCAGCATTTT
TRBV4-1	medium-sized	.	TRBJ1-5	CASSQGGEPQHF	TGCGCCAGCAGCCAGGGGGGGGAGCCCCAGCATTTT
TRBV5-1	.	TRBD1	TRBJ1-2	CASSLSGGTNYGYTF	TGCGCCAGCAGCTTGTCAGGGGGTACTAACTATGGCTACACCTTC
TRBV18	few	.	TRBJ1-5	CASSPRNDQPQHF	TGTGCCAGCTCACCTAGGAACGATCAGCCCCAGCATTTT
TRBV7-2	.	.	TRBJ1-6	CASSLHVSNSPLHF	TGTGCCAGCAGCTTACACGTTAGCAATTCACCCCTCCACTTT
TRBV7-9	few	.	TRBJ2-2	CASSPRQVGTGELFF	TGTGCCAGCAGCCCCCGACAGGTTGGGACCGGGGAGCTGTTTTTT
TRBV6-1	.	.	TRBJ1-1	CASTRDGANEAFF	TGTGCCAGCACTAGGGACGGGGCAAATGAAGCTTTCTTT
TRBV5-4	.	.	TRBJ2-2	CASSLEGQYTGELFF	TGTGCCAGCAGCTTGGAAGGACAGTACACCGGGGAGCTGTTTTTT
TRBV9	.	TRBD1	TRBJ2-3	CASSRQGRDADTQYF	TGTGCCAGCAGTCGACAGGGAAGGGACGCAGATACGCAGTATTTT
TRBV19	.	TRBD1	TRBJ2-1	CASSIQGVGEQFF	TGTGCCAGTAGTATACAGGGGGTAGGTGAGCAGTTCTTC
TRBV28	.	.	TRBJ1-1	CAIRPLTPVITEAFF	TGTGCCATCAGACCCCTTACCCCGGTAATCACTGAAGCTTTCTTT
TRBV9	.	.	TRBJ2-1	CASSVVGTGHYNEQFF	TGTGCCAGCAGCGTAGTCGGAACAGGCCACTACAATGAGCAGTTCTTC
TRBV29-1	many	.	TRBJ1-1	CSVEEAGFGTEAFF	TGCAGCGTTGAAGAGGCCGGTTTTGGCACTGAAGCTTTCTTT
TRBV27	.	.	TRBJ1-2	CASSWARDYGYTF	TGTGCCAGCAGTTGGGCAAGGGACTATGGCTACACCTTC
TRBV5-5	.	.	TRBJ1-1	CASSLSIGAFF	TGTGCCAGCAGCTTGAGTATCGGGGCTTTCTTT
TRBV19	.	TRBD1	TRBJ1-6	CASSRTGPNSPLHF	TGTGCCAGTAGCCGGACAGGGCCAAATTCACCCCTCCACTTT